The 9 T cell receptor beta chains presented below share a single source sample, sequenced in a study of shared clonotypes between healthy human individuals (dated by TCRdb to 2018 to 2021). Libraries were made using the immunoSEQ multiplex PCR assay. TCRdb holds this immuneACCESS table with in-frame rearrangements only. Some clones are missing; in checked studies, unresolved V genes explain under half, and the rest has no known cause. The sample table lists about half a million clones, roughly 80% of them with a count of one. Roughly 12% of the sample goes to the ten largest clones. The sample taken for sequencing was PBMCs. These receptors came from a woman in her forties in good health. Some clones in this sample may be carry-over from other donors' samples.

About this clone itself: This may stem from a read error, because a much larger clone lies one nucleotide away. The rearrangement joins TRBV5-5 to TRBJ1-5, with a possible D match to TRBD1 (6 bases). CDR1 SGHKS and CDR2 YYEKEE come from the germline V gene (reference sequence). The ends were cut back, 0 bases at V and 7 bases at J, with 11 bases in the middle. The CDR3 has 14 residues. CDR3 sequence: CASSLGGAKQPQHF. The CDR3 nucleotides read TGTGCCAGCAGCTTGGGGGGGGCAAAGCAGCCCCAGCATTTT.

This clone was seen only once. V is TRBV19 and J is TRBJ2-2; unclear D gene. The CDR3 extends over 14 amino acids. The germline V and J ends were trimmed by 3 bases and 3 bases, with 8 bases remaining between them. Germline V gives CDR1 LNHDA, CDR2 SQIVND (reference sequence). CDR3 in amino acids: CASSILPDTGELFF. In nucleotides, the CDR3 is TGTGCCAGTAGTATTCTCCCGGACACCGGGGAGCTGTTTTTT.

The chain joins TRBV7-2 to TRBJ2-7; TRBD2 matches at 8 bases. Trimming cost V 6 bases and J 6 bases; bases outside gene matches: 10. The CDR3 contains 14 residues. Germline CDR1 and CDR2: SGHTA and FQGNSA. The CDR3 sequence: CASRPSGSSGEQYF. The CDR3 bases are TGTGCCAGCAGACCGAGCGGGAGTAGTGGCGAGCAGTACTTC.

The chain recombines TRBV28 with TRBJ1-3; the D is unclear. Per germline, CDR1 MDHEN and CDR2 SYDVKM. The CDR3 is made up of 15 amino acids. Trimming stripped 2 bases from V and 0 bases from J, with 8 bases between. CDR3 sequence (DNA): TGTGCCAGCAGTTTAACGAACCCCTCTGGAAACACCATATATTTT. This encodes CASSLTNPSGNTIYF.

A word on this clone: This probably arose from a read error, given a far larger clone one base away. This chain connects TRBV4-2 to TRBJ2-2, with D possibly being TRBD1 (6 bases). The CDR3 has 17 residues. Germline V gene lookup returns CDR1 LGHNA and CDR2 YNFKEQ. The V and J ends lost 3 bases and 5 bases respectively, with 19 bases between them. CDR3 sequence reads: CASSQARVGQNTGELFF. DNA of the CDR3: TGTGCCAGCAGCCAGGCACGGGTAGGACAGAATACCGGGGAGCTGTTTTTT.

The chain has TRBV7-2 and TRBJ2-1; TRBD2 agrees at 8 bases. Germline values: CDR1 SGHTA, CDR2 FQGNSA. This CDR3 has 13 residues. Trimming took 6 bases from V and 6 from J; bases not matched to a gene: 4. The CDR3 DNA sequence: TGTGCCAGCAGGCGCGGGGGGCCCAATGAGCAGTTCTTC. Translating gives CASRRGGPNEQFF.

The chain combines TRBV19 with TRBJ1-2, with D possibly TRBD1 on 6 matching bases. The V end lost 6 bases, the J end lost 6 bases, and 26 bases lay between the germline ends. This CDR3 has 17 residues. The germline gives CDR1 LNHDA, CDR2 SQIVND (reference sequence). DNA for the CDR3: TGTGCCAGTAGCCCACCCGAACTTCAACAGGGAATGGATGGCTACACCTTC. Translating gives CASSPPELQQGMDGYTF.

Concerning this clone itself: A far larger clone is one base from this, pointing to a likely read error. The rearrangement links TRBV2 to TRBJ2-4, with 14 bases that match TRBD2. Germline V gives CDR1 SNHLY, CDR2 FYNNEI. The CDR3 sequence is 15 residues long. This CDR3 reads CSSIPGTSGRNIQYF. The CDR3 DNA reads as TGTTCCAGCATCCCAGGGACTAGCGGGAGAAACATTCAGTACTTC. The full variable domain, its missing parts supplied by reference TRBV2 and TRBJ2-4, is EPEVTQTPSHQVTQMGQEVILRCVPISNHLYFYWYRQILGQKVEFLVSFYNNEISEKSEIFDDQFSVERPDGSNFTLKIRSTKLEDSAMYFCSSIPGTSGRNIQYFGAGTRLSVL.

This clone was seen a handful of times. The rearrangement uses TRBV5-8 and TRBJ2-1; no reliable D call. Germline values: CDR1 SGHTS, CDR2 YDEGEE. CDR3 length equals 15 residues. Trimming cost V 3 bases and J 6 bases, with 16 bases left between them. The CDR3 region has the DNA TGTGCCAGCAGCTCCGGACGGATCCTGATCAATGAGCAGTTCTTC. Translated: CASSSGRILINEQFF.